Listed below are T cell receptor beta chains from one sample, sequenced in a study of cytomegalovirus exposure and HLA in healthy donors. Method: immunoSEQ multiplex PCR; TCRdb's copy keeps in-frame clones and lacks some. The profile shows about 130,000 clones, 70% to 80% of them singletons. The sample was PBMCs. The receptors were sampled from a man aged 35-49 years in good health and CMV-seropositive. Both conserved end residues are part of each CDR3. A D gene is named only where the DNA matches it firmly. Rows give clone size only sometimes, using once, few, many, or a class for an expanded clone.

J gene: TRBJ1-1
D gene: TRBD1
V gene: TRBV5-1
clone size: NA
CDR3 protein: CASSLERQGDTEAFF
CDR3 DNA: TGCGCCAGCAGCTTGGAAAGACAGGGTGATACTGAAGCTTTCTTT

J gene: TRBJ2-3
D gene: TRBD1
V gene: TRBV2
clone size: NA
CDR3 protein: CASSGQGARLAYRTDTQYF
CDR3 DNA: TGTGCCAGCAGTGGACAGGGGGCACGTCTAGCCTACCGCACAGATACGCAGTATTTT

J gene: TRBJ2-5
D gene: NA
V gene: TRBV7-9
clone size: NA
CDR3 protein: CASSLQGQGVETQYF
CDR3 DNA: TGTGCCAGCAGCTTACAGGGGCAGGGCGTAGAGACCCAGTACTTC

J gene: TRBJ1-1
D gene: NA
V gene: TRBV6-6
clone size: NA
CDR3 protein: CASSRGRNTEAFF
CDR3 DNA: TGTGCCAGCAGCAGGGGACGGAACACTGAAGCTTTCTTT

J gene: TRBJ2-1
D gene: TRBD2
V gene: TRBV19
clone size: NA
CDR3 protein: CASSIRTSGSYEQFF
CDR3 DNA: TGTGCCAGTAGTATCCGGACTAGCGGGAGCTATGAGCAGTTCTTC

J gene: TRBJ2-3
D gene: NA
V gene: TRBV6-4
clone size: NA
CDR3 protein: CASSDAAESTDTQYF
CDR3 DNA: TGTGCCAGCAGTGACGCGGCGGAATCCACAGATACGCAGTATTTT

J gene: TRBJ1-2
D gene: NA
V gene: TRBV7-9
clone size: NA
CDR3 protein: CASSLGAYGYTF
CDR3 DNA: TGTGCCAGCAGCTTAGGGGCCTATGGCTACACCTTC

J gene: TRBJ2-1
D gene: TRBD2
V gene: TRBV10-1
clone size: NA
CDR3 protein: CASSGSGGGEQFF
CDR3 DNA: TGCGCCAGCAGTGGAAGCGGCGGGGGGGAGCAGTTCTTC

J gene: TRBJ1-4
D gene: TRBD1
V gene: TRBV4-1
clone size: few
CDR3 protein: CASSSGQGDEKLFF
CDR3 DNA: TGCGCCAGCAGCTCGGGACAGGGAGATGAAAAACTGTTTTTT

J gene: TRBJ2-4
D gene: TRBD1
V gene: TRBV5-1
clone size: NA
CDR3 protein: CASSLGDRGGKNIQYF
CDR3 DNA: TGCGCCAGCAGCTTGGGGGACAGGGGCGGTAAAAACATTCAGTACTTC

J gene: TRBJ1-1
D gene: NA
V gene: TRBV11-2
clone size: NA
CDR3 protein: CASSLGAFTEAFF
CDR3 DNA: TGTGCCAGCAGCTTAGGGGCGTTCACTGAAGCTTTCTTT

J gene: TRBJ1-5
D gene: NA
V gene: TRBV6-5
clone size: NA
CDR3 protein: CASTPDVSSNQPQHF
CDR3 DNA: TGTGCCAGCACCCCCGATGTGAGTAGCAATCAGCCCCAGCATTTT

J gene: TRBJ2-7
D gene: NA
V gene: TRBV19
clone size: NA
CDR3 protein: CASSSRRTASYEQYF
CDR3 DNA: TGTGCCAGTAGTTCCAGAAGGACAGCCTCCTACGAGCAGTACTTC

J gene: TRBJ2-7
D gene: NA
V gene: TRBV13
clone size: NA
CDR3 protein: CASSSPTGINEQYF
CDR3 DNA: TGTGCCAGCAGCTCCCCAACAGGGATAAACGAGCAGTACTTC

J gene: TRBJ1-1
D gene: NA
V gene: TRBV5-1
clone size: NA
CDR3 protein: CASSRPGGATEAFF
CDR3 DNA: TGCGCCAGCAGCCGTCCGGGGGGCGCCACTGAAGCTTTCTTT

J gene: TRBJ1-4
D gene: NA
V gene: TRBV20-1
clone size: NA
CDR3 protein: CSAAKGGKLFF
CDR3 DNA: TGCAGTGCGGCGAAAGGGGGAAAACTGTTTTTT

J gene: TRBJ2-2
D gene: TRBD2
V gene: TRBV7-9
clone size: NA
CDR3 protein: CASSLGLAEATGELFF
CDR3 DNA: TGTGCCAGCAGCTTAGGGCTAGCGGAGGCCACCGGGGAGCTGTTTTTT

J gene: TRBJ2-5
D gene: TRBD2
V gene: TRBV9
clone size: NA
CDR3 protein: CASSARREFQETQYF
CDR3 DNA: TGTGCCAGCAGCGCGAGGCGGGAGTTCCAAGAGACCCAGTACTTC

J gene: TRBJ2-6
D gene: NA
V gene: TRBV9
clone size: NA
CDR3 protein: CASSSRGGGRSGANVLTF
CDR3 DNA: TGTGCCAGCAGCTCCCGAGGGGGGGGGAGATCAGGGGCCAACGTCCTGACTTTC

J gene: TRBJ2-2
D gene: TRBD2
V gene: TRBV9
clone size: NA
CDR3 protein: CASSPRTSGNTGELFF
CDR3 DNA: TGTGCCAGCAGCCCCCGGACTAGCGGAAACACCGGGGAGCTGTTTTTT

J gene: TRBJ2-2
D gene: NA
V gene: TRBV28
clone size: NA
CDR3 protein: CASSLGTRGTGELFF
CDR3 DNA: TGTGCCAGCAGTTTAGGGACACGAGGCACCGGGGAGCTGTTTTTT

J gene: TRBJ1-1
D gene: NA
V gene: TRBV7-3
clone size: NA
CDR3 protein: CASSPRGGLNTEAFF
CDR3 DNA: TGTGCCAGCAGCCCGCGGGGAGGGTTGAACACTGAAGCTTTCTTT

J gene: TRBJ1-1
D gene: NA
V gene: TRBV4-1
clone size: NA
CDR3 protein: CASSHSLGGGVNTEAFF
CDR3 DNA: TGCGCCAGCAGCCATTCCCTCGGCGGGGGGGTGAACACTGAAGCTTTCTTT

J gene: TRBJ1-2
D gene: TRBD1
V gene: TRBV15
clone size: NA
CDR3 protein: CATSRDAGGLNYGYTF
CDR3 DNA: TGTGCCACCAGCAGAGATGCAGGGGGCCTCAACTATGGCTACACCTTC

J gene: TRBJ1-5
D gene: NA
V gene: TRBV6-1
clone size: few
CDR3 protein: CASSSSREYNQPQHF
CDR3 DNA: TGTGCCAGCAGTTCGTCCAGGGAATACAATCAGCCCCAGCATTTT

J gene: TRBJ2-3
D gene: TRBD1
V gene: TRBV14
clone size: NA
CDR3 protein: CASSRGTGTDTQYF
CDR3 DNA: TGTGCCAGCAGCCGCGGGACAGGAACAGATACGCAGTATTTT

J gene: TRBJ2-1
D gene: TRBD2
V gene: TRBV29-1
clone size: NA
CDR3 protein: CSAATSGAYNEQFF
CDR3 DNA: TGCAGCGCCGCCACCAGCGGGGCTTACAATGAGCAGTTCTTC

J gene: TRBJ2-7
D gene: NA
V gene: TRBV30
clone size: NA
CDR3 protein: CAWSVQATNEQYF
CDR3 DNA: TGTGCCTGGAGTGTACAAGCGACGAACGAGCAGTACTTC

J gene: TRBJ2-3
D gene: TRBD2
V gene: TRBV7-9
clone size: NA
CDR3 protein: CASSFFAGGADTQYF
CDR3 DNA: TGTGCCAGCAGCTTCTTCGCGGGGGGCGCAGATACGCAGTATTTT

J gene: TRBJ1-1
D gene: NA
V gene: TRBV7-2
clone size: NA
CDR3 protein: CASSLGPGRMNTEAFF
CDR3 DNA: TGTGCCAGCAGCTTGGGGCCAGGGAGGATGAACACTGAAGCTTTCTTT

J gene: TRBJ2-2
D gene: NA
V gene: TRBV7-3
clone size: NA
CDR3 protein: CASSPLGVGGRGTGELFF
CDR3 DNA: TGTGCCAGCAGCCCCCTGGGGGTCGGGGGGCGCGGCACCGGGGAGCTGTTTTTT

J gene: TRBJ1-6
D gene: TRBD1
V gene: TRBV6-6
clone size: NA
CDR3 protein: CASSYPQGAYNSPLHF
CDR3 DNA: TGTGCCAGCAGTTACCCGCAGGGGGCCTACAATTCACCCCTCCACTTT

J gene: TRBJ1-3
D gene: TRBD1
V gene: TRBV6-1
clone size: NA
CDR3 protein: CASSVGQGDGNTIYF
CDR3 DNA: TGTGCCAGCAGTGTGGGACAGGGGGATGGAAACACCATATATTTT

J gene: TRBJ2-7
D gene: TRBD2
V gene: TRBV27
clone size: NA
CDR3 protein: CASSSPGAGEQYF
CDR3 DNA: TGTGCCAGCAGTTCCCCAGGAGCGGGAGAGCAGTACTTC

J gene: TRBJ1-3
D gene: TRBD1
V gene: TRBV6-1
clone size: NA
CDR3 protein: CASSEAAGQGKAGNTIYF
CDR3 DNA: TGTGCCAGCAGTGAAGCGGCTGGACAGGGCAAAGCTGGAAACACCATATATTTT

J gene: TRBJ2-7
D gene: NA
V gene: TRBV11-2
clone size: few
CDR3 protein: CASSFGGPSYEQYF
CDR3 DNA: TGTGCCAGCAGCTTCGGGGGGCCTTCCTACGAGCAGTACTTC

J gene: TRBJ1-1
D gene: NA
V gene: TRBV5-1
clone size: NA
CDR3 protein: CASSTGNTEAFF
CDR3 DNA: TGCGCCAGCAGTACGGGGAACACTGAAGCTTTCTTT

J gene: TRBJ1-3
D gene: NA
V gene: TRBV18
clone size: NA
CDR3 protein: CASSPSGLLIGNTIYF
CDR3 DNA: TGTGCCAGCTCACCATCCGGACTGCTTATCGGAAACACCATATATTTT

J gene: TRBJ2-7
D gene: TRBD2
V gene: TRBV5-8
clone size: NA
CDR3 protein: CASSLGFWTSSYEQYF
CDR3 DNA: TGTGCCAGCAGCTTGGGGTTCTGGACTAGCTCCTACGAGCAGTACTTC

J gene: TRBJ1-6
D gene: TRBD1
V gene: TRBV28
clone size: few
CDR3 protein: CASSSQGVVRSPLHF
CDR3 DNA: TGTGCCAGCAGTTCGCAGGGGGTCGTAAGATCACCCCTCCACTTT

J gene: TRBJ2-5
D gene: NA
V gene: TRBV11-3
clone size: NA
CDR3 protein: CASSLNRMETQYF
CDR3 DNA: TGTGCCAGCAGCTTAAACAGGATGGAGACCCAGTACTTC

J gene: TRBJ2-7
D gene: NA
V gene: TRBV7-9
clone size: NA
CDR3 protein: CASSPDSPYEQYF
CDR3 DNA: TGTGCCAGCAGCCCGGACAGTCCCTACGAGCAGTACTTC

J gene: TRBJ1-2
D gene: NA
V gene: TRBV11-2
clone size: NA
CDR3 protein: CASSLDGGGGYTF
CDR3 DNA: TGTGCCAGCAGCTTAGATGGGGGCGGTGGCTACACCTTC

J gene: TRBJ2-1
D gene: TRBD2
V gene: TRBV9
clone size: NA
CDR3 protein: CASRASPSGQGEQFF
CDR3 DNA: TGTGCCAGCAGAGCCAGCCCTAGCGGCCAAGGTGAGCAGTTCTTC

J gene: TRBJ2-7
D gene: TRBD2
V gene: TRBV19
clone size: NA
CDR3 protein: CASSTSQAGAYGEQYF
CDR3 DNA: TGTGCCAGTAGTACCTCCCAAGCGGGAGCGTATGGCGAGCAGTACTTC

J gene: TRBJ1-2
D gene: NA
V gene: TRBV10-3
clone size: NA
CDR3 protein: CAISARDSGGYTF
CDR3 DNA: TGTGCCATCAGTGCCCGGGACTCGGGTGGCTACACCTTC

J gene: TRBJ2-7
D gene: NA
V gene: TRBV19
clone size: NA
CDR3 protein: CASSSSPSYEQYF
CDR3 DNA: TGTGCCAGTAGTTCCAGTCCTTCCTACGAGCAGTACTTC

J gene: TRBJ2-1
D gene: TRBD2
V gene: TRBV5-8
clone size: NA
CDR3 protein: CASSLAKTSGSLNEQFF
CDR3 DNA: TGTGCCAGCAGCTTGGCCAAGACTAGCGGGAGTCTCAATGAGCAGTTCTTC

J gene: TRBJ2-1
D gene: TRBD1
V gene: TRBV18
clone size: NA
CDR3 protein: CAGRAGGSSYNEQFF
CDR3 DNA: TGTGCCGGGCGAGCAGGGGGCAGCTCCTACAATGAGCAGTTCTTC

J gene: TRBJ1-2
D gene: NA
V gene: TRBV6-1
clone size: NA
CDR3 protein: CASSIQLSYGYTF
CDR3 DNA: TGTGCCAGCAGTATACAGCTATCCTATGGCTACACCTTC

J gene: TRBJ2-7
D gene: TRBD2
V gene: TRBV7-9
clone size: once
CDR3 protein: CASSTTRREGTYEQYF
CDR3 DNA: TGTGCCAGCAGCACGACCCGGCGGGAGGGGACCTACGAGCAGTACTTC

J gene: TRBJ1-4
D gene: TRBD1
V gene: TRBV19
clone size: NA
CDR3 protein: CASSTGDRSNEKLFF
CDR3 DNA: TGTGCCAGTAGTACCGGGGACAGAAGTAATGAAAAACTGTTTTTT

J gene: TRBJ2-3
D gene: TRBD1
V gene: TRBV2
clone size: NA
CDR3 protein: CAKSRQGAEYSTDTQYF
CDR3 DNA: TGTGCCAAATCTAGACAGGGGGCTGAGTATAGCACAGATACGCAGTATTTT

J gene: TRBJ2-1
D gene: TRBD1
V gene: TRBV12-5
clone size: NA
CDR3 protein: CASGLVGGLVSYNEQFF
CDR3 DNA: TGTGCTAGTGGTTTGGTAGGGGGCCTAGTCTCCTACAATGAGCAGTTCTTC

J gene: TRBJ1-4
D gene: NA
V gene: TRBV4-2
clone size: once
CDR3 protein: CASSHSTGGNEKLFF
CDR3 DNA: TGTGCCAGCAGCCATTCGACAGGCGGTAATGAAAAACTGTTTTTT

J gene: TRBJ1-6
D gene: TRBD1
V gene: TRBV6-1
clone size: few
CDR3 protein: CASSGDRGYNSPLHF
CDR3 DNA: TGTGCCAGCAGTGGGGACAGGGGCTATAATTCACCCCTCCACTTT

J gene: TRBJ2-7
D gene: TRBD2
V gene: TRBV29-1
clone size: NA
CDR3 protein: CSVTLSGRLEQYF
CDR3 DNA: TGCAGCGTTACACTGAGCGGGAGGCTCGAGCAGTACTTC